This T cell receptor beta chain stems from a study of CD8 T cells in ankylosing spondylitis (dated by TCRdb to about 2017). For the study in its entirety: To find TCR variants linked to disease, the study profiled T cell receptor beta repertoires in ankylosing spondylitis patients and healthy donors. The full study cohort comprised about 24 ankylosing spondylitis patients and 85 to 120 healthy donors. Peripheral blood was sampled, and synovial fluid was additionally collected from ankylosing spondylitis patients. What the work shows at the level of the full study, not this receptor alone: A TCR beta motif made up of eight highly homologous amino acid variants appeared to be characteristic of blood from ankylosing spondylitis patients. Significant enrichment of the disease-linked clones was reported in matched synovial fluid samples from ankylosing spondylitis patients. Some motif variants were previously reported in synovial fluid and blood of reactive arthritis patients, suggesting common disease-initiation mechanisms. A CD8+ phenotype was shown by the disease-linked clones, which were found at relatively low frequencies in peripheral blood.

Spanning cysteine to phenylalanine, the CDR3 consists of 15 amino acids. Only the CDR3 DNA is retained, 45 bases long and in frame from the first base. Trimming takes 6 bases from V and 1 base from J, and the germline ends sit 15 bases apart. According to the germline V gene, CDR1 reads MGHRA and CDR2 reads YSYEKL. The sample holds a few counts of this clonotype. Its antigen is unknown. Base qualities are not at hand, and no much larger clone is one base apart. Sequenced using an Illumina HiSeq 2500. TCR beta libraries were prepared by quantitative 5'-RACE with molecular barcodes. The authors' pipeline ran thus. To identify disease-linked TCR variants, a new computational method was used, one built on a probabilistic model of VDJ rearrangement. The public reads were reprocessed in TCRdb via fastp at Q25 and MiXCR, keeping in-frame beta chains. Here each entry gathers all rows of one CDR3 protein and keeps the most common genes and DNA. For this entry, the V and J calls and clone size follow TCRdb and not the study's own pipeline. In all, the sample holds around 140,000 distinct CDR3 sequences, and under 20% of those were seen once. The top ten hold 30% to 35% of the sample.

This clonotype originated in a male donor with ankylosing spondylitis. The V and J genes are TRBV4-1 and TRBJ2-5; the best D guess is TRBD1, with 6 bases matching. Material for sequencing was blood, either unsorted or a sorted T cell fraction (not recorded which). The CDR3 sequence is CASRPGQPSQETQYF. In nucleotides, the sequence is TGCGCCAGCAGACCCGGACAGCCTTCCCAAGAGACCCAGTACTTC.